The 27 T cell receptor beta chains given below trace back to one sample, sequenced in a study of beta chain features in type 1 diabetes. TCRB transcripts that were expressed got sequenced, as all of the isolated RNA had been reverse transcribed. Profiled with immunoSEQ multiplex PCR; TCRdb holds only in-frame clones, not every one. The table has almost 250,000 clones, around an eighth seen once. The sequenced sample consisted of naive CD4+ T cells from blood. Every receptor here comes from a woman aged 40-49 years in good health.

V and J are TRBV6-6 and TRBJ2-4, with D possibly matching TRBD1 (6 bases). V lost 6 bases and J 8 bases, leaving 8 bases between the germline ends. Germline lookup yields CDR1 MNHNY and CDR2 SVGAGI (reference sequence). The CDR3 runs to 11 residues. The CDR3 DNA follows: TGTGCCAGCAGCCCAGGGGACATTCAGTACTTC. As protein: CASSPGDIQYF.

The V call is TRBV19, the J call TRBJ2-7; 10 nucleotides align to TRBD2. The CDR3 extends over 14 amino acids. Germline assignment: CDR1 LNHDA and CDR2 SQIVND (reference sequence). V trimming: 4 bases; J trimming: 2 bases; junction bases outside the gene matches: 2. CDR3 amino acids: CASSTSGGAYEQYF. The CDR3 region has the DNA TGTGCCAGTAGTACAAGCGGGGGGGCCTACGAGCAGTACTTC. The full variable domain, its missing parts supplied by reference TRBV19 and TRBJ2-7, is DGGITQSPKYLFRKEGQNVTLSCEQNLNHDAMYWYRQDPGQGLRLIYYSQIVNDFQKGDIAEGYSVSREKKESFPLTVTSAQKNPTAFYLCASSTSGGAYEQYFGPGTRLTVT.

V gene TRBV6-5 combines with J gene TRBJ1-3, with 8 positions matching TRBD1. J gave up 8 bases and V 2 bases, and 8 bases lay outside the gene matches. The germline CDR1 and CDR2 sequences are MNHEY and SVGAGI. The CDR3 has 15 amino acids. The CDR3 DNA sequence: TGTGCCAGCAGTTACCTCGGACAGGGTGGGGACACCATATATTTT. Protein: CASSYLGQGGDTIYF.

This chain links TRBV9 with TRBJ1-6, with D possibly matching TRBD1 (5 bases). Germline CDR1 SGDLS, CDR2 YYNGEE. The CDR3 is 13 residues long. Trimming left V 0 bases short and J 9 bases short, with 7 bases between. The CDR3 sequence: CASSVGGGSPLHF. For the CDR3, the DNA is TGTGCCAGCAGCGTAGGGGGCGGTTCACCCCTCCACTTT.

This clone was seen a few times. The V gene is TRBV4-3, the J gene TRBJ1-3; 9 bases are a match to TRBD1. In germline, CDR1 is LGHNA, CDR2 YSLEER. This CDR3 has 16 amino acids. The J segment lost 2 bases and the V segment lost 1 base, leaving 3 bases of the junction unmatched. CDR3 DNA sequence: TGCGCCAGCAGCCAAGTACAGGGGGCCCCTGGAAACACCATATATTTT. Protein sequence: CASSQVQGAPGNTIYF.

A note on this clone: This CDR3 is also generated by other DNA sequences in the sample. The V call is TRBV9, the J call TRBJ2-3, with no clear D. CDR1 is SGDLS and CDR2 is YYNGEE in the germline V gene. Trimming took off 0 bases at V and 2 bases at J, with 4 bases between the two ends. The CDR3 covers 13 residues. CDR3 residues: CASSVASTDTQYF. CDR3 nucleotide sequence: TGTGCCAGCAGCGTAGCGTCCACAGATACGCAGTATTTT.

CDR3 protein: CASSYSTPGQGDTQYF. In DNA form, the CDR3 reads TGTGCCAGCAGTTACTCGACTCCGGGACAGGGTGATACGCAGTATTTT. The chain uses TRBV6-5 and TRBJ2-3; 9 nucleotides align to TRBD1. Germline loops: CDR1 MNHEY, CDR2 SVGAGI. The CDR3 extends over 16 amino acids. Trimming took 0 bases from V and 6 from J; bases not matched to a gene: 7.

The rearrangement uses TRBV7-9 and TRBJ1-2; TRBD1 aligns across 11 bases. The V and J ends lost 5 bases and 2 bases, in that order; junction bases with no gene match: 1. In germline, CDR1 is SEHNR, CDR2 FQNEAQ (reference sequence). This CDR3 contains 14 residues. The CDR3 coding sequence is TGTGCCAGCAGCCGGGACAGGGGGAACTATGGCTACACCTTC. This codes for CASSRDRGNYGYTF. Full variable domain (rest looked up from reference TRBV7-9 and TRBJ1-2): DTGVSQNPRHKITKRGQNVTFRCDPISEHNRLYWYRQTLGQGPEFLTYFQNEAQLEKSRLLSDRFSAERPKGSFSTLEIQRTEQGDSAMYLCASSRDRGNYGYTFGSGTRLTVV.

This clone was detected a few times. V is TRBV5-1 and J is TRBJ2-5; no firm D call. The end of the DNA fits TRBJ2-7 better, so the J call may be wrong. The CDR3 is 13 amino acids. CDR1 and CDR2 from the germline V gene are SGHRS and YFSETQ. CDR3 bases: TGCGCCAGCAGCTTGTCCCAAGCCTACGAGCAGTACTTC. The encoded protein is CASSLSQAYEQYF.

This clone showed up just a few times. The rearrangement joins TRBV25-1 to TRBJ2-5; tentatively, D is TRBD2 (5 bases). The CDR3 spans 13 residues. Germline CDR1 and CDR2: MGHDK and SYGVNS. With 4 bases removed from V and 0 bases from J, the gap between germline ends came to 6 bases. CDR3 sequence (DNA): TGTGCCAGCAGTGGGAGGAACCAAGAGACCCAGTACTTC. Translated: CASSGRNQETQYF. The full variable domain, with the rest looked up from reference TRBV25-1 and TRBJ2-5, is EADIYQTPRYLVIGTGKKITLECSQTMGHDKMYWYQQDPGMELHLIHYSYGVNSTEKGDLSSESTVSRIRTEHFPLTLESARPSHTSQYLCASSGRNQETQYFGPGTRLLVL.

This chain uses TRBV7-2 with TRBJ2-3, with 7 bases fitting TRBD1. J gave up 2 bases and V 4 bases, and 9 bases lay outside the gene matches. CDR3 length: 16 residues. Germline loops: CDR1 SGHTA, CDR2 FQGNSA. As DNA, the CDR3 is TGTGCCAGCAGCTCGACCGGGACAGTCCCCACAGATACGCAGTATTTT. Translated: CASSSTGTVPTDTQYF.

For this clone: One junction end does not reproduce the germline sequence, and a read error may be involved. In nucleotides, the CDR3 is TGTGCTAGCAGCTTAGGTCTAGCGGGGTCCGAGGATACGCAGTATTTT. It yields the protein CASSLGLAGSEDTQYF. The chain recombines TRBV7-7 with TRBJ2-3; 9 bases align to TRBD2. CDR1 is SSHAT, CDR2 FNYEAQ, per germline (reference sequence). The CDR3 runs to 16 residues.

This clone was seen more than once but under ten times. The chain couples TRBV19 to TRBJ2-7; 8 positions agree with TRBD2. The J segment lost 0 bases and the V segment lost 4 bases, leaving 8 bases of the junction unmatched. The CDR3 sequence is 16 residues long. CDR1 and CDR2 from the germline V gene are LNHDA and SQIVND (reference sequence). DNA of the CDR3: TGTGCCAGTAGTAGCCGGCTAGCGGGCGGCTCCTACGAGCAGTACTTC. Translation: CASSSRLAGGSYEQYF.

This clone has only a few counts. V usage is TRBV28 and J usage is TRBJ2-2, with 10 bases identical to TRBD2. With V trimmed by 4 bases and J by 9 bases, 5 bases remained unmatched. Germline lookup yields CDR1 MDHEN and CDR2 SYDVKM. This CDR3 spans 14 amino acids. CDR3 nucleotide sequence: TGTGCCAGCAGTTCAGGGACTAGCGTACGGGAGCTGTTTTTT. Its protein is CASSSGTSVRELFF.

The chain has TRBV9 and TRBJ2-3; the D gene is possibly TRBD2 (5 bases). Germline V CDR1 and CDR2: SGDLS, YYNGEE. V was cut by 3 bases and J by 0 bases, with 8 bases left in between. This CDR3 is built from 14 residues. As DNA, the CDR3 is TGTGCCAGCAGCGGGGGAGCTAGCACAGATACGCAGTATTTT. Amino acid sequence: CASSGGASTDTQYF.

CDR3 DNA: TGTGCCAGCAGTTTCCCAGGACAGGGAGGTGAAAAACTGTTTTTT. This translates into CASSFPGQGGEKLFF. The V call is TRBV5-4, the J call TRBJ1-4, with 8 bases that match TRBD1. The V segment lost 5 bases and the J segment 7 bases; nucleotides outside the gene matches: 10. Germline V gene sequence: CDR1 SGHNT, CDR2 YYREEE (reference sequence). This CDR3 is 15 amino acids long.

The CDR3 DNA is TGCGCCAGCAGCCAAGCCTCAGGGGGCCATGGCTACACCTTC. Protein sequence: CASSQASGGHGYTF. V and J are TRBV4-1 and TRBJ1-2; 8 nucleotides match TRBD1. In germline, CDR1 is MGHRA, CDR2 YSYEKL. The CDR3 is made up of 14 amino acids. V lost 1 base to trimming and J lost 6 bases; unmatched junction nucleotides: 4.

The rearrangement uses TRBV10-3 and TRBJ2-5; D gene ambiguous. The CDR3 is made up of 13 amino acids. The V and J ends lost 6 bases and 1 base respectively, with 9 bases between them. The germline V gene encodes CDR1 ENHRY and CDR2 SYGVKD. In nucleotides, the CDR3 is TGTGCCATCAGCGCGGCGCCCCAAGAGACCCAGTACTTC. Its protein product is CAISAAPQETQYF.

The gene calls are TRBV6-1 and TRBJ2-2, with a tentative D call TRBD1 (6 bases). The CDR3 covers 14 residues. In germline, CDR1 is MNHNS, CDR2 SASEGT. V dropped 5 bases and J dropped 4 bases, with 11 bases sitting between them. CDR3 protein: CASSRQESTGELFF. In DNA, the CDR3 is TGTGCCAGCAGTCGACAGGAAAGCACCGGGGAGCTGTTTTTT.

The genes are TRBV6-7 and TRBJ2-2, with D maybe TRBD1 (5 bases). TRBV6-7 belongs to the ORF category, with a function that is uncertain. The CDR3 covers 15 residues. V shed 4 bases and J shed 3 bases, with 12 bases lying between them. In DNA form, the CDR3 reads TGTGCCAGCAGTTCCACAGGTCGTCACACCGGGGAGCTGTTTTTT. Translated: CASSSTGRHTGELFF.

This clone was found a few times. This sequence joins TRBV2 and TRBJ2-7, with D hard to call. The germline V gene encodes CDR1 SNHLY and CDR2 FYNNEI. The CDR3 is 12 residues long. V lost 1 base and J lost 6, with 7 bases in between. The CDR3 protein is CASSEGLFEQYF. In DNA form, the CDR3 reads TGTGCCAGCAGTGAAGGTCTCTTCGAGCAGTACTTC.

This clone has a handful of counts. V is TRBV7-2 and J is TRBJ2-3, with a tentative D call TRBD2 (5 bases). There are 15 residues in the CDR3. V lost 4 bases, J lost 3 bases, and 14 bases lay in between. Germline CDR1 and CDR2: SGHTA and FQGNSA. Written as DNA, the CDR3 is TGTGCCAGCAGCTCGACCCGGACTCCTACAGATACGCAGTATTTT. Amino acid sequence: CASSSTRTPTDTQYF.

The gene calls are TRBV10-3 and TRBJ1-2; possible D gene TRBD1, 5 bases. The V end was cut by 6 bases, the J end by 2 bases, with 13 bases between. Germline V gives CDR1 ENHRY, CDR2 SYGVKD. There are 14 residues in the CDR3. The CDR3 DNA reads TGTGCCATCAGAGGTTCGGGGGTGAACTATGGCTACACCTTC. Encoded protein: CAIRGSGVNYGYTF.

This clone was detected a few times. The chain has TRBV7-2 and TRBJ1-5; 8 nucleotides align to TRBD1. The CDR3 runs to 15 residues. The V segment lost 5 bases and the J segment 8 bases; nucleotides outside the gene matches: 11. CDR1 and CDR2 from the germline V gene are SGHTA and FQGNSA. The CDR3 DNA is TGTGCCAGCAGCCGGATCGACAGGGGAGGGGAGCCCCAGCATTTT. Translating it yields CASSRIDRGGEPQHF.

CDR3 sequence: CATSRYREDTQYF. The CDR3 DNA reads as TGTGCCACCAGCAGATACAGGGAGGATACGCAGTATTTT. The chain joins TRBV15 to TRBJ2-3; D possibly corresponds to TRBD1 (6 bases). This CDR3 contains 13 residues. CDR1 and CDR2 from the germline V gene are LNHNV and YYDKDF (reference sequence). Trimming removed 2 bases from V and 6 bases from J, with 9 bases in between.

This clone was picked up many times. The V call is TRBV13, the J call TRBJ2-5; D is unresolved. In germline, CDR1 is PRHDT, CDR2 FYEKMQ (reference sequence). The germline V and J ends were trimmed by 1 base and 5 bases, with 5 bases remaining between them. The CDR3 is 12 residues long. For the CDR3, the DNA is TGTGCCAGCAGCTTAGTTCCGGAGACCCAGTACTTC. Protein product: CASSLVPETQYF.

This clone was observed many times. This rearrangement joins TRBV7-9 to TRBJ2-5; 8 nucleotides agree with TRBD2. Germline loops: CDR1 SEHNR, CDR2 FQNEAQ (reference sequence). The CDR3 runs 16 residues. V dropped 3 bases and J dropped 4; count of bases not matched to a gene: 10. The CDR3 DNA reads TGTGCCAGCAGCTTCAGCCGGGGGGGCCTGAGAGAGACCCAGTACTTC. Translation: CASSFSRGGLRETQYF. Full variable domain (outside the CDR3, taken from reference TRBV7-9 and TRBJ2-5): DTGVSQNPRHKITKRGQNVTFRCDPISEHNRLYWYRQTLGQGPEFLTYFQNEAQLEKSRLLSDRFSAERPKGSFSTLEIQRTEQGDSAMYLCASSFSRGGLRETQYFGPGTRLLVL.